This T cell receptor beta chain was profiled in a study of blood T cell repertoires in COVID-19. This clone was recorded once. Some clones are missing from TCRdb's copy, which holds only in-frame ones; the method was immunoSEQ multiplex PCR. The table shows nearly 350,000 clones, with about 89% occurring only once. With 1 base clipped from V and 0 bases from J, the junction kept 7 bases outside the gene matches. Germline CDR1 SGHNT, CDR2 YENEEA. This CDR3 is built from 19 residues. This clonotype was sampled from a woman aged 50 to 60 with COVID-19, enrolled during active disease. The chain joins TRBV11-3 to TRBJ2-2, with 11 bases matching TRBD2. The sequencing input was peripheral blood. This CDR3 reads CASSLGQRLAGSNTGELFF. CDR3 nucleotide sequence: TGTGCCAGCAGCTTAGGCCAGAGACTAGCGGGGTCGAACACCGGGGAGCTGTTTTTT.